The TCR beta chain under discussion was sequenced for a study of blood T cell repertoires in COVID-19. In the study overall: The United States, Italy and Spain supplied acute and convalescent COVID-19 samples. The cDNA or gDNA used as material had been derived from T cells, B-cell-depleted T cells, or PBMCs.

As processed by the authors: Quantification of nucleated cells was approximated via reference gene primer amplification. The repertoire was sequenced with immunoSEQ multiplex PCR; TCRdb's copy has only in-frame clones and lacks some. V and J calls and clone size are given by that table; D and trimming were obtained from the DNA. The table includes some 150,000 clones, 70% to 90% detected once. The CDR3 runs 19 residues. V was clipped by 5 bases and J by 6 bases; unmatched bases: 18. From germline, CDR1 is SGHTA and CDR2 FQGTGA. Those who participated ranged in age from 18 to 89 years and resided in roughly 26 US areas.

The chain recombines TRBV7-3 with TRBJ2-2; 10 nucleotides agree with TRBD2. The TCR originated in a woman aged 30 to 39 with acute COVID-19. Input material: PBMCs or T cells enriched from blood (not recorded which). The CDR3 DNA sequence: TGTGCCAGCAGCCCCTGGAGACTAGCGGGTTATCTAGGGGCCGGGGAGCTGTTTTTT. It is translated as CASSPWRLAGYLGAGELFF.